This TCR beta chain was captured in a study of Ad26.COV2.S vaccination and SARS-CoV-2 variants. Notes on the study in general: Spike-specific TCR breadth was greater in vaccine than placebo recipients. Analyses that measured TCR breadth and depth may have underestimated total T cell responses.

Trimming pared 0 bases from V and 5 bases from J, leaving 11 bases between. CDR3 length equals 15 residues. Germline CDR1 and CDR2: SGHTS and YDEGEE. Clones were sequenced by immunoSEQ multiplex PCR, and TCRdb holds only the in-frame ones, with some missing. The data show about 400,000 clones, with 89% seen just once and about 2% held by the top ten. As for treatment: 19 received Ad26.COV2.S at low or high dose, single or two shots; about 5 received placebo; per-sample allocation not given. Collection of the samples took place on day 63 after the first injection of vaccine or placebo. Adults aged 18-55 years in Boston included the donor. What was given as vaccine was an Ad26 vector encoding Wuhan-strain SARS-CoV-2 spike. Concerning this clone itself: What it recognizes is unknown.

The sample consisted of peripheral blood, taken in a trial of Ad26.COV2.S vaccine versus placebo. This sequence originates from a person aged 18 to 65 who received the Ad26.COV2.S COVID-19 vaccine or a placebo. The V gene is TRBV5-8, the J gene TRBJ1-4; D gene unclear. CDR3 bases: TGTGCCAGCAGCTTGGGGTCCGGGCCCAATGAAAAACTGTTTTTT. It specifies CASSLGSGPNEKLFF.